This T cell receptor (beta chain) was captured in a study of post-analysis software for immune sequencing data. Study-level information: Clinical courses comprised relapsing-remitting, secondary progressive and progressive-relapsing multiple sclerosis.

Germline V gene sequence: CDR1 DFQATT, CDR2 SNEGSKA (reference sequence). CDR3 length equals 13 residues. V shed 5 bases, J shed 0 bases, and the junction held 4 bases outside the gene matches. Whole-study results and caveats: Versus controls, multiple sclerosis patients showed significantly lower diversity (normalized Chao1). A handful of TRBV segments occurring more often in patients than controls included TRBV5-6, TRBV5-1 and TRBV20-1. By F measure, strong co-clustering occurred among samples prepared in the same batch.

Unique molecular identifiers were present in the TCR beta cDNA libraries. The authors obtained about 520,000 cDNA molecules from around 1 to 9.1 million T cells. MiXCR, run by TCRdb on the PCR reads, gives a single entry per CDR3 protein. This repertoire shows about 210,000 distinct CDR3 sequences, over 25% found once; its top ten account for about 3.7%. This clonotype was counted ten times or more. Its antigen remains unknown. The sample comprised blood. This TCR came from a girl under 18 with multiple sclerosis. The rearrangement uses TRBV20-1 and TRBJ2-7, with 7 nucleotides matching TRBD1. The CDR3 DNA reads as TGCAGTGCTCTCCGACAGGGCTCCTACGAGCAGTACTTC. It codes for CSALRQGSYEQYF.